These 14 T cell receptor beta chains share one sample of origin, sequenced in a study of breast tumors, draining lymph nodes, adjacent tissues. TCRdb reprocessed the multiplex PCR reads via MiXCR and lists one record per CDR3 protein. Altogether under 25,000 distinct CDR3 sequences are present, about 40% being singletons, with the ten largest covering approximately 20%. The sample consisted of breast tumor tissue. These receptors all come from a female donor with breast cancer. Some clones in this sample may be carry-over from other donors' samples.

This chain uses TRBV6-5 with TRBJ1-2; possibly TRBD1 for D (6 bases). The length of the CDR3 is 15 residues. V shed 3 bases and J shed 4 bases, with 15 bases lying between them. Germline loops: CDR1 MNHEY, CDR2 SVGAGI. The CDR3 sequence: CASSYKGGRGYGYTF. The DNA of the CDR3 is TGTGCCAGCAGTTATAAGGGGGGCCGGGGCTATGGCTACACCTTC.

This clonotype is termed large. The chain is built from TRBV7-6 and TRBJ2-2; the match to TRBD2 covers 15 bases. Losses at the gene ends were 4 bases for V and 5 bases for J; bases not matched to a gene: 5. Germline V lookup: CDR1 SGHVS, CDR2 FNYEAQ. The CDR3 runs to 17 residues. The DNA for the CDR3 is TGTGCCAGCAGCTCGGGACTAGCGGGAGGCGGAACCGGGGAGCTGTTTTTT. Translated: CASSSGLAGGGTGELFF.

This clonotype is categorized as medium-sized. The chain recombines TRBV4-3 with TRBJ2-7; 12 bases align to TRBD2. CDR3 length equals 15 residues. V lost 4 bases to trimming and J lost 7 bases; unmatched junction nucleotides: 8. CDR1 and CDR2 (germline): LGHNA, YSLEER. The CDR3 nucleotides are TGCGCCAGCAGCCTCACTAGCGGGAGGACCGAAGAGCAGTACTTC. Residues: CASSLTSGRTEEQYF.

This clonotype has a count of ten or more. With a much larger clone just one base away, this may be a read error. The chain has TRBV10-3 and TRBJ2-5, with a possible D match to TRBD2 (6 bases). The CDR3 covers 15 residues. Germline CDR1 ENHRY, CDR2 SYGVKD. V was pared by 4 bases and J by 3 bases, with 15 bases between. The CDR3: CAISGSGEPEETQYF. In DNA form, the CDR3 reads TGTGCCATCAGTGGGTCGGGAGAGCCAGAAGAGACCCAGTACTTC.

This clonotype was seen at least ten times. A much more abundant neighbour one base away suggests this may be a read error. This chain uses TRBV6-4 with TRBJ2-3; tentative D call: TRBD2 (5 bases). The CDR3 runs 15 residues. Per germline, CDR1 MRHNA and CDR2 SNTAGT. The chain's CDR3 is CASSHSGGSTDTQYF. The CDR3 bases are TGTGCCAGCAGTCACTCGGGCGGGAGCACAGATACGCAGTATTTT.

This clonotype was seen many times. One end of the junction does not line up with germline, which may come from a read error. This chain uses TRBV28 with TRBJ1-5; D may be TRBD1 (5 bases). In germline, CDR1 is MDHEN, CDR2 SYDVKM. This CDR3 contains 15 residues. The DNA for the CDR3 is TGTGCCAGCAGTGGCAGGGTCGGTAGCTATCAGCCCCAGCATTTT. Amino acids: CASSGRVGSYQPQHF. The whole variable domain, remainder taken from reference TRBV28 and TRBJ1-5, is DVKVTQSSRYLVKRTGEKVFLECVQDMDHENMFWYRQDPGLGLRLIYFSYDVKMKEKGDIPEGYSVSREKKERFSLILESASTNQTSMYLCASSGRVGSYQPQHFGDGTRLSIL.

The chain couples TRBV19 to TRBJ2-5; 9 nucleotides align to TRBD1. Germline CDR1 reads LNHDA; CDR2 reads SQIVND (reference sequence). The junction had 6 bases not matched to a gene; V was cut back by 6 bases and J by 1 base. The CDR3 has 15 amino acids. This chain's CDR3 is CASSQTGGSQETQYF. CDR3 DNA sequence: TGTGCCAGTAGCCAGACAGGGGGTTCCCAAGAGACCCAGTACTTC. Variable domain in full (rest from reference TRBV19 and TRBJ2-5): DGGITQSPKYLFRKEGQNVTLSCEQNLNHDAMYWYRQDPGQGLRLIYYSQIVNDFQKGDIAEGYSVSREKKESFPLTVTSAQKNPTAFYLCASSQTGGSQETQYFGPGTRLLVL.

The V call is TRBV7-8, the J call TRBJ1-6; D possibly corresponds to TRBD1 (6 bases). The CDR3 has 13 residues. CDR1 is SGHVS and CDR2 is FQNEAQ in the germline V gene. Trimming cost V 7 bases and J 5 bases, with 9 bases left between them. CDR3 in amino acids: CASKGGNNSPLHF. The CDR3 DNA sequence: TGTGCCAGCAAGGGGGGCAATAATTCACCCCTCCACTTT.

The chain uses TRBV20-1 and TRBJ2-3, with TRBD2 as a possible D gene (5 bases). Trimming took 6 bases from V and 0 from J, leaving 13 bases between them. The CDR3 spans 14 residues. From germline, CDR1 is DFQATT and CDR2 SNEGSKA (reference sequence). This CDR3 is CSAPGKRSTDTQYF. The CDR3 coding sequence is TGCAGTGCCCCTGGGAAGCGGAGCACAGATACGCAGTATTTT.

V and J are TRBV11-3 and TRBJ2-1; D is unresolved. Germline CDR1 is SGHNT and CDR2 is YENEEA. This CDR3 region has 21 residues. Between the trimmed V and J ends, which lost 1 base and 5 bases, there was a span of 30 bases. The CDR3 sequence: CASSLGPDDKRASFHHNEQFF. CDR3 nucleotides: TGTGCCAGCAGCTTAGGCCCAGACGACAAACGAGCCTCATTCCACCACAATGAGCAGTTCTTC.

This clonotype was observed at least ten times. V is TRBV30 and J is TRBJ1-5; 8 bases line up with TRBD1. This CDR3 is 15 amino acids long. With 0 bases clipped from V and 8 bases from J, the junction kept 9 bases outside the gene matches. Germline assignment: CDR1 GTSNPN and CDR2 SVGIG (reference sequence). The CDR3 DNA is TGTGCCTGGAGTGTCGGCAGGGGGCCTAGGGAGCCCCAGCATTTT. As protein: CAWSVGRGPREPQHF.

About this clonotype: It may be a read error: a sequence one base away is much more abundant. The chain combines TRBV28 with TRBJ1-4; a weak D match, TRBD1 (6 bases). Germline V gene sequence: CDR1 MDHEN, CDR2 SYDVKM. CDR3 length: 14 residues. The CDR3 protein is CASSFGTTNENLFF. DNA for the CDR3: TGTGCCAGCAGTTTCGGGACAACTAATGAAAACCTGTTTTTT.

This clonotype has more than one count but fewer than ten. This chain connects TRBV20-1 to TRBJ2-3, with TRBD2 matching 16 bases. CDR3 size: 14 residues. After removal of 5 bases from V and 6 bases from J, the junction contained 2 bases not matched to a gene. The germline CDR1 and CDR2 sequences are DFQATT and SNEGSKA (reference sequence). CDR3 in DNA: TGCAGTGCTGGGACTAGCGGGAGGGCGGATACGCAGTATTTT. Its translation: CSAGTSGRADTQYF.

This clonotype was counted a few times. The J gene is TRBJ1-1, the V gene TRBV20-1, with a tentative D call TRBD1 (5 bases). CDR1 is DFQATT, CDR2 SNEGSKA, per germline (reference sequence). The CDR3 has 16 residues. With 0 bases removed from V and 0 bases from J, the gap between germline ends came to 14 bases. The CDR3 loop reads CSARDRGTALNTEAFF. The CDR3 bases are TGCAGTGCTAGAGATAGGGGAACTGCCTTGAACACTGAAGCTTTCTTT.